This entry features one T cell receptor (beta chain) sequence. The sample comes from a study of blood T cell repertoires in COVID-19. This table comes from immunoSEQ multiplex PCR, and its TCRdb copy is limited to in-frame clones, with some not included. The sample has 150,000 to 200,000 clones, 80% to 90% seen once; the top ten hold 15% to 20%. Trimming took off 6 bases at V and 7 bases at J, with 19 bases between the two ends. The CDR3 extends over 14 amino acids. The germline V gene has CDR1 LNHDA and CDR2 SQIVND (reference sequence). Sequenced: peripheral blood. This clonotype was obtained from a woman aged 65 to 85 who had recovered from COVID-19. The chain is built from TRBV19 and TRBJ2-7, with D tentatively TRBD1 (6 bases). The CDR3 sequence: CASRPTGSPREQYF. Here the CDR3 DNA reads TGTGCCAGTAGACCGACAGGCTCCCCTCGGGAGCAGTACTTC.